A selection of T cell receptor beta chains follows, all from one sample in a study of T cell responses to AZD1222 COVID-19 vaccine. The table came from immunoSEQ multiplex PCR; TCRdb's copy has only in-frame clones and leaves some out. This table holds about 140,000 clones, roughly 93% found once. Specimen: peripheral blood, collected after recovery from COVID-19. The origin of the receptors is an adult who had recovered from COVID-19. CDR3s leave out the opening cysteine and the closing phenylalanine or tryptophan. Some rows mark clone size as missing; the rest say once, few, many or name a class of expanded clone.

abundance,v_gene,CDR3aa
.,TRBV4-1,ASSQGGVIGHGYT
.,TRBV6-5,ASSQGSKRDSPLH
.,TRBV3-1/TRBV3-2,ASSQAYSNQPQH
.,TRBV19,ASTGRADYEQY
.,TRBV18,ASSPKTGGNSPLH
.,TRBV4-2,ASRQGANRDTGELF
.,TRBV4-1,ASSSLEGTSAYTDTQY
.,TRBV6-5,ASSYDPAVTGVF
.,TRBV13,ASTLQGSNQPQH
.,TRBV19,ASSRMGQASQPQH
.,TRBV28,ASSFPGSVPWDLSNQPQH
.,TRBV29-1,SVEEAVGGELF
.,TRBV4-2,ASSQRDKAQF
.,TRBV6-5,ASSYLEGEKLF
once,TRBV13,ASSLTWQGARSTEAF
.,TRBV5-8,ASSKDNPNTGELF
.,TRBV5-5,ASSKITGELF
.,TRBV5-1,ASRLGSVSTDTQY
.,TRBV28,ASSSPPGTGYGYT
.,TRBV6-5,ASSLQGGTGGIQY